This record concerns one T cell receptor beta chain sequence. Its antigen specificity is not known. No much larger clone is present one base from it, and per-base qualities are unavailable. This record belongs to a study of T-cell reconstitution after alpha-beta-depleted transplantation in children (dated by TCRdb to 2016 to 2017). Context from the whole study: The study quantitatively tracked T-cell immune reconstitution after TCRalphabeta/CD19-depleted allogeneic hematopoietic cell transplantation in children using TCR repertoire profiling. What the research found in general, with its limitations: About two months after transplant, the apparently early recovery of alphabetaT-cell counts reportedly depended on just several hundred clones that had expanded rapidly and came from non-depleted graft cells. In some patients, the high TCRbeta diversity seen at day 60 was put down to recipient T cells and intrathymic progenitors that had survived conditioning. The frequencies of hyperexpanded clones fell over the following months, and after one year, T-cell counts and TCRbeta diversity were mostly attributed to newly produced T cells.

The treatment or condition label, read with the paper, signifies: allogeneic hematopoietic cell transplantation with graft depleted of TCRalphabeta T cells and CD19 B cells. Transplant recipients were children who received TCRalphabeta/CD19-depleted allogeneic hematopoietic cell grafts. To prepare the library, PCR was applied. This sample was sequenced with an Illumina HiSeq 2500. TCR libraries were prepared with molecular barcoding, using unique molecular identifiers to normalize TCRbeta repertoire quantification. TCRdb reanalyzed the raw reads on its own, using fastp at Q25 for trimming and MiXCR for clone calling, and kept in-frame beta chains. Entries that share a CDR3 protein sequence are merged under the most common genes and DNA. The sample data list about 440,000 distinct CDR3 sequences, and 43% of these were observed just once. 25% to 30% of the sample lies in the top ten. The TCR comes from a girl between 2 and 10 years old with aplastic anemia, due to receive a stem cell transplant. Material: PBMCs, obtained before TCRalphabeta/CD19-depleted stem cell transplant.

Read as DNA, the sequence is TGTGCCAGCAGCCCGGGGGGAGAGAACGAGCAGTACTTC. Translated, it gives CASSPGGENEQYF. Rearrangement joined TRBV28 to TRBJ2-7, and 7 junction bases match TRBD2. Based on the germline V gene, the CDR1 and CDR2 sequences are MDHEN and SYDVKM. The CDR3 holds 13 amino acids from the cysteine to the phenylalanine. The CDR3 DNA has 39 bases and is translated from base 1. Clipping removes 6 bases from V and 5 bases from J, with 7 as the unmatched junction base count. This CDR3, with the reference TRBV28 and TRBJ2-7 proteins standing in past its ends, gives the full variable domain DVKVTQSSRYLVKRTGEKVFLECVQDMDHENMFWYRQDPGLGLRLIYFSYDVKMKEKGDIPEGYSVSREKKERFSLILESASTNQTSMYLCASSPGGENEQYFGPGTRLTVT.